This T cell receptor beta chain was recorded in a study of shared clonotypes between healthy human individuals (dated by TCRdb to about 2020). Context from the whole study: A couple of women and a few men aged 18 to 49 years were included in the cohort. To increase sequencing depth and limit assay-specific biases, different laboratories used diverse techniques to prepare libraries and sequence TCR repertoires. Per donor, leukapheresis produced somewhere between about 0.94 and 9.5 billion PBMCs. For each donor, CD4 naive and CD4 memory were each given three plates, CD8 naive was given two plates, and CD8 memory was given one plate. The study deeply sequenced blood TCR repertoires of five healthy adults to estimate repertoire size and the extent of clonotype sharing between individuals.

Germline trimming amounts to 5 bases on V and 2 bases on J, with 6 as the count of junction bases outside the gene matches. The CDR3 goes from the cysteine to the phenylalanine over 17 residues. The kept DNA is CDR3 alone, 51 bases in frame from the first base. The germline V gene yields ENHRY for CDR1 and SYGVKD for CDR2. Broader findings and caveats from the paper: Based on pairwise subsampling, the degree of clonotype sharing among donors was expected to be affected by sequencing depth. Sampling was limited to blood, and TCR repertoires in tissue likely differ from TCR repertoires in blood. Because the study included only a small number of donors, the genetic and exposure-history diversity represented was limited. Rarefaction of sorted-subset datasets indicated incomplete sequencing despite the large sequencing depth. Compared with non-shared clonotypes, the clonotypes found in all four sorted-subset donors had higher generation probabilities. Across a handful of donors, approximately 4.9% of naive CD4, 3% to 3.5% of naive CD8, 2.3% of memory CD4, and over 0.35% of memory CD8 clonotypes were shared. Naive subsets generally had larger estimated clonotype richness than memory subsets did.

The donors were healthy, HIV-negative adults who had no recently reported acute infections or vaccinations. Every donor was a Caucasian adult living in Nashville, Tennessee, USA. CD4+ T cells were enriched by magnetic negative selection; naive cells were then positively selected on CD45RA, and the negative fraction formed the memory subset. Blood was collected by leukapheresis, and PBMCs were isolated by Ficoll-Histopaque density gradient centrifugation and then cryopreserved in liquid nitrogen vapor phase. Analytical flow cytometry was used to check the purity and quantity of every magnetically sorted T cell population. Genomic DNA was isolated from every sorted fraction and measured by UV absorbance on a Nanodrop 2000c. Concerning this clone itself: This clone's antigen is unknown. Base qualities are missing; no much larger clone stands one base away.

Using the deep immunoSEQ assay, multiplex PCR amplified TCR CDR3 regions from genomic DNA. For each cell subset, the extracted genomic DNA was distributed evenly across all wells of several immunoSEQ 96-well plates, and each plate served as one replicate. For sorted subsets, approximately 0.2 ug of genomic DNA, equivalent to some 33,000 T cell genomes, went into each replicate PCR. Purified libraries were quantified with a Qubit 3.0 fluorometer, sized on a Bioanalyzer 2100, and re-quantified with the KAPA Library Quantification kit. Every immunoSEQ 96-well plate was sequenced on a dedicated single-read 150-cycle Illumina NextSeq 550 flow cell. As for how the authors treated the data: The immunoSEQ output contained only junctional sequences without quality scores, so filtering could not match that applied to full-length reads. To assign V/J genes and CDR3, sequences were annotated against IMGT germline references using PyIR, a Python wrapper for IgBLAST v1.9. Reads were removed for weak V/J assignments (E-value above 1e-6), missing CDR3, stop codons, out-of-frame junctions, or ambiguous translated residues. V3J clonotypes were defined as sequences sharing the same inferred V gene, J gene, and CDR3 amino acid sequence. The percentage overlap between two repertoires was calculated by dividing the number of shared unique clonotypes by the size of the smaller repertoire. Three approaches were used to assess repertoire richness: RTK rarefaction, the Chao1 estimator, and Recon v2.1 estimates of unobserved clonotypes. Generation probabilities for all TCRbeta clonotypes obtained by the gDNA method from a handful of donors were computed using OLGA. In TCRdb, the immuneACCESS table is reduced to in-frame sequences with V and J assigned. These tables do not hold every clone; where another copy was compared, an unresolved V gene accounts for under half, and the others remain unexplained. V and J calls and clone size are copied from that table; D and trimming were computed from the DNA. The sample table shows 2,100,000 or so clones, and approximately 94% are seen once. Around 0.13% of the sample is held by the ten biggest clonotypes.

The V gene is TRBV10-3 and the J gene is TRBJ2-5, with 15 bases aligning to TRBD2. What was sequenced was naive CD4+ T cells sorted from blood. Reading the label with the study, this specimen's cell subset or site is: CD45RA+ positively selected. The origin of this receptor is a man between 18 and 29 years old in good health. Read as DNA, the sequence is TGTGCCATCAGTAGATCGGGACTAGCGGGGGGACAAGAGACCCAGTACTTC. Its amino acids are CAISRSGLAGGQETQYF.